This T cell receptor beta chain emerged from a study of T cells in localized non-small cell lung cancer. Study observations and caveats: Heterogeneity within the tumor remains possible, as just one region underwent sequencing.

Points on this clone: Its antigen remains unidentified.

Clones were read by immunoSEQ multiplex PCR, and TCRdb kept only the in-frame ones, dropping some. The sample shows some 40,000 clones, around 94% of them seen only once. This CDR3 comprises 18 residues. CDR1 LNHDA and CDR2 SQIVND come from the germline V gene (reference sequence). With 0 bases clipped from V and 9 bases from J, the junction kept 12 bases outside the gene matches. The chain carries TRBV19 and TRBJ1-6; 9 bases are a match to TRBD1. The sequence came from a female donor at least 60 years old with stage I lung adenocarcinoma. The sequencing used peripheral blood, collected before any cancer treatment. CDR3 amino acids: CASSIDGVPGQGVSPLHF. In nucleotides, the CDR3 is TGTGCCAGTAGTATAGATGGCGTCCCGGGACAGGGAGTTTCACCCCTCCACTTT.